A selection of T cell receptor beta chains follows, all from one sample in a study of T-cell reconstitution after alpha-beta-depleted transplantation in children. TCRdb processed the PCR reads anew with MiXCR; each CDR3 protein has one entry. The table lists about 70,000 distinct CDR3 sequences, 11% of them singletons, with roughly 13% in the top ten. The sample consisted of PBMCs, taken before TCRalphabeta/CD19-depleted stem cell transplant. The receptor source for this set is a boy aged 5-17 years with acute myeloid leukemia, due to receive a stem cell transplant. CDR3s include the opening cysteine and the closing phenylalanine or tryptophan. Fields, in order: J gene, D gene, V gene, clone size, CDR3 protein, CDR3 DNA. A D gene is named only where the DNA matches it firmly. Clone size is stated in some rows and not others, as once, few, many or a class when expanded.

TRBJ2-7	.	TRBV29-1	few	CSVLGKTLYEQYF	TGCAGCGTTTTAGGGAAAACCCTCTACGAGCAGTACTTC
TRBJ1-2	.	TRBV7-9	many	CASSLGIGWGYTF	TGTGCCAGCAGCTTGGGGATCGGTTGGGGCTACACCTTC
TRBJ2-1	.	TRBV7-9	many	CASSVLGLVAYNEQFF	TGTGCCAGCAGCGTGCTGGGACTCGTCGCCTACAATGAGCAGTTCTTC
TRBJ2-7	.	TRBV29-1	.	CSVLGPGSYEQYF	TGCAGCGTCCTCGGCCCGGGGTCCTACGAGCAGTACTTC
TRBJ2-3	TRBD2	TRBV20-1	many	CSANIPTSGGSDTQYF	TGCAGTGCTAACATTCCGACTAGCGGGGGATCAGATACGCAGTATTTT
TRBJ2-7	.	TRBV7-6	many	CASSHRLGYEQYF	TGTGCCAGCAGCCATCGACTTGGCTACGAGCAGTACTTC
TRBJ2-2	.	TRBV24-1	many	CATSDPRQHPTGELFF	TGTGCCACCAGTGACCCGCGACAGCATCCTACCGGGGAGCTGTTTTTT
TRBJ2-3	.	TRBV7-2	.	CASSLDGTDTQYF	TGTGCCAGCAGCTTAGACGGCACAGATACGCAGTATTTT
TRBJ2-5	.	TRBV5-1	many	CASSLRGNQETQYF	TGCGCCAGCAGCTTGAGGGGAAACCAAGAGACCCAGTACTTC
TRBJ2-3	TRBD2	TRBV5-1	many	CASKGLAGGLGTDTQYF	TGCGCCAGCAAAGGACTAGCGGGGGGGCTGGGCACAGATACGCAGTATTTT
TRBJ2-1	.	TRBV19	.	CASSLTSGGGFLNEQFF	TGTGCCAGTAGTCTAACCTCGGGCGGGGGCTTCCTAAATGAGCAGTTCTTC
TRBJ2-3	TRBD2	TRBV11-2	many	CASTIAGVPLTDTQYF	TGTGCCAGCACCATAGCGGGGGTGCCCCTCACAGATACGCAGTATTTT
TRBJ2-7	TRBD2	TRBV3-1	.	CASSQDPPGLAGSASYEQYF	TGTGCCAGCAGCCAAGATCCCCCTGGACTAGCGGGAAGCGCCTCCTACGAGCAGTACTTC
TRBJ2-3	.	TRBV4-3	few	CASSQGGSGGDTQYF	TGCGCCAGCAGCCAAGGCGGCAGTGGTGGAGATACGCAGTATTTT
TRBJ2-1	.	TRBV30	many	CAGSRGGRDEQFF	TGTGCCGGAAGCAGAGGGGGGCGGGATGAGCAGTTCTTC
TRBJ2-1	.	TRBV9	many	CASSVTPRPVLANNEQFF	TGTGCCAGCAGCGTAACGCCACGGCCTGTGTTGGCGAACAATGAGCAGTTCTTC
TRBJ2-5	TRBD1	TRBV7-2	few	CASSRQGAEETQYF	TGTGCCAGCAGCCGACAGGGGGCAGAGGAGACCCAGTACTTC
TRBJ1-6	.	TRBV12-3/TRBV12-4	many	CASSVRGAHSPLHF	TGTGCCAGCAGTGTGAGGGGGGCGCATTCACCCCTCCACTTT
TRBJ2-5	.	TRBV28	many	CASSPLGELETQYF	TGTGCCAGCAGTCCTCTAGGGGAGTTGGAGACCCAGTACTTC
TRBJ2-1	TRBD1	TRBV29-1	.	CSVEGKGTASYNEQFF	TGCAGCGTTGAGGGTAAGGGGACAGCATCCTACAATGAGCAGTTCTTC
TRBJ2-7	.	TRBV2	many	CASSGQPGPYEQYF	TGTGCCAGCAGTGGCCAGCCGGGTCCCTACGAGCAGTACTTC
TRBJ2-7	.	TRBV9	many	CASSVGSGGILSYEQYF	TGTGCCAGCAGCGTAGGATCGGGTGGGATCCTCTCCTACGAGCAGTACTTC
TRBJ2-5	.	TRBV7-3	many	CASSLLGETQYF	TGTGCCAGCAGCTTATTAGGAGAGACCCAGTACTTC
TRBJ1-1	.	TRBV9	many	CASSTRQFSLAFF	TGTGCCAGCAGCACGAGACAGTTTTCGTTAGCTTTCTTT
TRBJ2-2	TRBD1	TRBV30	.	CAWRTGPYTGELFF	TGTGCCTGGAGGACAGGGCCCTACACCGGGGAGCTGTTTTTT